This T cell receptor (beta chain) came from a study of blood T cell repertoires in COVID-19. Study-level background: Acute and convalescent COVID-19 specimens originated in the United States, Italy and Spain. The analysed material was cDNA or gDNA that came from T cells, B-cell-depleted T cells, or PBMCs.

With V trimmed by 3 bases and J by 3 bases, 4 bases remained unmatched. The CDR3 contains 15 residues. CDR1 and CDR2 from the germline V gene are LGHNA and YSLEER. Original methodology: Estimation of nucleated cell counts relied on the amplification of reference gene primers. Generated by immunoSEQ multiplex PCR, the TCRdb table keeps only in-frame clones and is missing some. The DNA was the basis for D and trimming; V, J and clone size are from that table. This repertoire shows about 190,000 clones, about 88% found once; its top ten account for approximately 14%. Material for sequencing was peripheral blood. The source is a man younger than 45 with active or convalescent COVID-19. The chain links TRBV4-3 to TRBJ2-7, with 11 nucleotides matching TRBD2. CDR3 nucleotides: TGCGCCAGCAGCCAGGGTCTAGCGGGAGGCTACGAGCAGTACTTC. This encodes CASSQGLAGGYEQYF.